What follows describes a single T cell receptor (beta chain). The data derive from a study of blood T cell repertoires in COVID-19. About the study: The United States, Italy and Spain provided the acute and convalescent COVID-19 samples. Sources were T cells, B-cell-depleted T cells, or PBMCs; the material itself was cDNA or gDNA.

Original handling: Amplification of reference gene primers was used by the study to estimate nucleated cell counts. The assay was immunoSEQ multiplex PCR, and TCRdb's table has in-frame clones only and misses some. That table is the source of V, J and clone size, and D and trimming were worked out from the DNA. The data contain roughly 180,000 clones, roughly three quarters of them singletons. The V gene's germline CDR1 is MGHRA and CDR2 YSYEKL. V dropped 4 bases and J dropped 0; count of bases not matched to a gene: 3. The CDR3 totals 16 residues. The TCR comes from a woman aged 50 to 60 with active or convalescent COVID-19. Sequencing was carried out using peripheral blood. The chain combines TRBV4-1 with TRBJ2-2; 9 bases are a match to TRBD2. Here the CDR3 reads CASSLREGPNTGELFF. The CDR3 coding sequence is TGCGCCAGCAGCCTGCGGGAGGGCCCGAACACCGGGGAGCTGTTTTTT.